This is a list of T cell receptor beta chains from one sample in a study of OX40 agonist ivuxolimab in advanced cancers. Assay used: immunoSEQ multiplex PCR; TCRdb lists only in-frame clones, some missing. This table holds tens of thousands of clones, over 80% found once. Sequencing used CD4+ or CD8+ T cells sorted from blood, obtained in a trial of the OX40 agonist ivuxolimab. The receptors here all came from an adult with an advanced solid tumor such as melanoma, head and neck, liver or kidney cancer. CDR3s include the opening cysteine and the closing phenylalanine or tryptophan. Fields, in order: D gene, clone size, CDR3 length, V gene, J gene, CDR3 protein, CDR3 DNA. A D gene is named only where the DNA matches it firmly. Not all rows give a size; the values are once, few, many and, for expanded clones, a class.

-,-,15,TRBV11-2,TRBJ1-2,CASSQPAAGFAGYTF,TGTGCCAGCAGCCAGCCCGCCGCAGGGTTCGCTGGCTACACCTTC
TRBD1,-,18,TRBV7-8,TRBJ1-5,CASSKTNEDRGHYQPQHF,TGTGCCAGCAGCAAGACGAATGAGGACAGGGGGCATTATCAGCCCCAGCATTTT
TRBD2,once,14,TRBV28,TRBJ2-1,CASSPRTSNNEQFF,TGTGCCAGCAGTCCTCGGACTAGCAACAATGAGCAGTTCTTC
-,-,12,TRBV29-1,TRBJ2-3,CSGLEHTDTQYF,TGCAGCGGGCTGGAGCACACAGATACGCAGTATTTT
TRBD1,-,16,TRBV15,TRBJ2-3,CATSRRTGGDTDTQYF,TGTGCCACCAGCAGGAGGACAGGGGGAGACACAGATACGCAGTATTTT
-,-,15,TRBV28,TRBJ2-3,CASSPRGSSTDTQYF,TGTGCCAGCAGTCCACGGGGGTCAAGCACAGATACGCAGTATTTT
-,-,13,TRBV30,TRBJ1-1,CAWSVQGNTEAFF,TGTGCCTGGAGTGTACAAGGGAACACTGAAGCTTTCTTT
-,-,12,TRBV7-8,TRBJ2-1,CASSLEAGKQFF,TGTGCCAGCAGCTTGGAGGCAGGGAAGCAGTTCTTC
TRBD1,-,14,TRBV16,TRBJ1-1,CASSSQGFGTEAFF,TGTGCCAGCAGCTCACAGGGGTTTGGCACTGAAGCTTTCTTT
-,-,12,TRBV7-9,TRBJ1-5,CASSLDGQPQHF,TGTGCCAGCAGCTTAGATGGTCAGCCCCAGCATTTT
-,-,14,TRBV19,TRBJ1-5,CASSRRKSNQPQHF,TGTGCCAGTAGTAGGAGGAAAAGCAATCAGCCCCAGCATTTT
-,few,15,TRBV5-6,TRBJ2-7,CASSYRPGGNYEQYF,TGTGCCAGCAGCTATCGACCCGGCGGGAACTACGAGCAGTACTTC
TRBD2,-,17,TRBV14,TRBJ2-1,CASSPPNLAGGINEQFF,TGTGCCAGCAGCCCTCCGAATCTAGCGGGAGGGATCAATGAGCAGTTCTTC
TRBD1,-,15,TRBV19,TRBJ2-3,CASSIGNRGTDTQYF,TGTGCCAGTAGTATAGGTAACAGGGGAACAGATACGCAGTATTTT
-,-,15,TRBV6-6,TRBJ1-4,CASRRVGQLNEKLFF,TGTGCCAGCCGTAGGGTAGGCCAACTCAATGAAAAACTGTTTTTT
-,-,15,TRBV18,TRBJ1-5,CASSTGRQAYQPQHF,TGTGCCAGCTCAACGGGAAGGCAGGCCTATCAGCCCCAGCATTTT
-,few,15,TRBV28,TRBJ1-2,CASSLLGLSNYGYTF,TGTGCCAGCAGTTTGTTAGGTTTAAGTAACTATGGCTACACCTTC
-,-,15,TRBV11-2,TRBJ1-6,CASSPNAGSGSPLHF,TGTGCCAGCAGCCCGAACGCGGGGTCGGGTTCACCCCTCCACTTT
-,-,13,TRBV9,TRBJ2-1,CASTLEGRGEQFF,TGTGCCAGCACCTTAGAGGGGCGAGGTGAGCAGTTCTTC
-,-,14,TRBV11-2,TRBJ2-2,CASSPRVGSGELFF,TGTGCCAGCAGCCCCAGGGTGGGTTCCGGGGAGCTGTTTTTT
-,-,15,TRBV4-2,TRBJ2-3,CASSPPLWGTDTQYF,TGTGCCAGCAGCCCACCTCTTTGGGGCACAGATACGCAGTATTTT
TRBD2,-,14,TRBV5-5,TRBJ2-1,CASSQREGRNEQFF,TGTGCCAGCAGCCAGCGGGAGGGCCGAAATGAGCAGTTCTTC
-,-,15,TRBV14,TRBJ2-5,CASSQWSGAQETQYF,TGTGCCAGCAGCCAATGGAGTGGGGCCCAAGAGACCCAGTACTTC
TRBD2,-,19,TRBV11-2,TRBJ2-3,CASSSKRASGSWGTDTQYF,TGTGCCAGCAGCTCAAAACGGGCTAGCGGGAGCTGGGGCACAGATACGCAGTATTTT